This T cell receptor beta chain was documented in a study of identical twins. A universal primer site was created by template switching, with the cDNA bearing unique molecular identifiers. One entry per CDR3 protein results from TCRdb running MiXCR on the 5' RACE reads. Of 1.5 million to 2 million distinct CDR3 sequences listed, more than 30% are singletons. Findings and caveats of the study: Excess twin sharing in beta out-of-frame sequences was weaker. Memory repertoires lacked the insertion deficit that abundant cord blood beta clonotypes showed.

This clonotype has a count of ten or more. Its specificity is unknown. The CDR3 contains 15 residues. The germline CDR1 and CDR2 sequences are SGHRS and YFSETQ. Trimming pared 2 bases from V and 0 bases from J, leaving 10 bases between. The sequenced sample was cord blood. This TCR was sampled from a newborn girl in good health. J is TRBJ2-3 and V is TRBV5-1; D is tentatively TRBD1 or TRBD2 (5 bases each). The CDR3 DNA reads TGCGCCAGCAGCTTCGGGACGACAAGCACAGATACGCAGTATTTT. Amino acid sequence: CASSFGTTSTDTQYF. The variable domain in full, completed from reference TRBV5-1 and TRBJ2-3, reads KAGVTQTPRYLIKTRGQQVTLSCSPISGHRSVSWYQQTPGQGLQFLFEYFSETQRNKGNFPGRFSGRQFSNSRSEMNVSTLELGDSALYLCASSFGTTSTDTQYFGPGTRLTVL.